A single sample gave rise to the 32 T cell receptor beta chains below, sequenced in a study of OX40 agonist ivuxolimab in advanced cancers. Profiled with immunoSEQ multiplex PCR; TCRdb holds only in-frame clones, not every one. The sample records tens of thousands of clones, 81% being singletons. Sequences were derived from CD4+ or CD8+ T cells sorted from blood, sampled in a trial of the OX40 agonist ivuxolimab. These TCRs come from an adult with an advanced solid tumor such as melanoma, head and neck, liver or kidney cancer.

This chain connects TRBV9 to TRBJ1-2; D perhaps matches TRBD1 (5 bases). Trimming stripped 3 bases from V and 9 bases from J, with 24 bases between. CDR1 and CDR2 (germline): SGDLS, YYNGEE. CDR3 length equals 16 residues. For the CDR3, the DNA is TGTGCCAGCAGCGAAGGTCCCGGGACGGCCGTAGAGAGCTACACCTTC. It codes for CASSEGPGTAVESYTF.

This clone was detected a few times. This chain links TRBV30 with TRBJ1-4, with D maybe TRBD1 (5 bases). Germline V CDR1 and CDR2: GTSNPN, SVGIG (reference sequence). This CDR3 is 14 amino acids long. V lost 5 bases, J lost 7 bases, and 17 bases lay in between. CDR3 protein: CAWVPGWDGEKLFF. The CDR3 DNA reads TGTGCCTGGGTGCCTGGGTGGGACGGTGAAAAACTGTTTTTT. Complete variable domain (other parts from reference TRBV30 and TRBJ1-4): SQTIHQWPATLVQPVGSPLSLECTVEGTSNPNLYWYRQAAGRGLQLLFYSVGIGQISSEVPQNLSASRPQDRQFILSSKKLLLSDSGFYLCAWVPGWDGEKLFFGSGTQLSVL.

The chain carries TRBV4-3 and TRBJ1-1, with D perhaps matching TRBD1 (6 bases). Germline V gene data show CDR1 as LGHNA and CDR2 as YSLEER. The CDR3 is made up of 14 amino acids. The V gene lost 1 base and the J gene lost 6 bases, with 12 bases spanning the gap. The DNA for the CDR3 is TGCGCCAGCAGCCAAGGCATACAGGGCGCTGAAGCTTTCTTT. Protein sequence: CASSQGIQGAEAFF.

Comment on this clone: The same CDR3 also results from other DNA sequences found in this sample. The J gene is TRBJ1-1, the V gene TRBV29-1; 7 bases fit TRBD1. Unmatched junction bases numbered 14, after V lost 5 bases and J lost 5 bases. This CDR3 is 15 amino acids long. Germline CDR1 SQVTM, CDR2 ANQGSEA. The CDR3 coding sequence is TGCAGCGTTAACCCCATACAGGGGAGGGGAACTGAAGCTTTCTTT. It encodes CSVNPIQGRGTEAFF.

The chain couples TRBV12-1 to TRBJ2-1. TRBV12-1 is a pseudogene segment. The CDR3 consists of 14 residues. CDR3 sequence reads: CASSFYHQWGEQFF. DNA of the CDR3: TGTGCCAGCAGCTTTTATCACCAATGGGGTGAGCAGTTCTTC.

V is TRBV6-1 and J is TRBJ2-3; a weak D match, TRBD2 (7 bases). V shed 1 base and J shed 5 bases, with 22 bases lying between them. The length of the CDR3 is 18 residues. Germline-derived CDR1 and CDR2 are MNHNS and SASEGT. CDR3 loop: CASSEVISGMGAKDTQYF. DNA for the CDR3: TGTGCCAGCAGTGAAGTCATAAGCGGGATGGGGGCGAAAGATACGCAGTATTTT.

V is TRBV5-8 and J is TRBJ1-2, with D hard to call. V was pared by 10 bases and J by 8 bases, with 21 bases between. CDR1 is SGHTS and CDR2 is YDEGEE in the germline V gene. This CDR3 is 13 amino acids long. The DNA for the CDR3 is TGTGCCTTTTATCGGGAGGCGACGTGGGGCTACACCTTC. Translating gives CAFYREATWGYTF.

The chain carries TRBV5-5 and TRBJ2-7, with 7 bases matching TRBD1. CDR3 length equals 13 residues. Germline V CDR1 and CDR2: SGHKS, YYEKEE (reference sequence). V lost 6 bases and J lost 3; bases outside the gene matches: 6. The CDR3 is CASTGTAIYEQYF. The CDR3 nucleotides are TGTGCCAGCACCGGGACAGCCATCTACGAGCAGTACTTC.

The chain uses TRBV7-8 and TRBJ2-7; D is uncertain. V lost 5 bases and J lost 0, with 8 bases in between. Germline loops: CDR1 SGHVS, CDR2 FQNEAQ. The CDR3 extends over 13 amino acids. The CDR3 region is CASSLGFSYEQYF. CDR3 DNA: TGTGCCAGCAGCCTAGGGTTCTCCTACGAGCAGTACTTC.

V gene TRBV9 combines with J gene TRBJ2-1; D not resolved. CDR1 is SGDLS and CDR2 is YYNGEE in the germline V gene. The length of the CDR3 is 15 residues. With 3 bases removed from V and 1 base from J, the gap between germline ends came to 11 bases. The CDR3 spells CASSATGQSYNEQFF. The CDR3 DNA follows: TGTGCCAGCAGCGCCACGGGCCAGTCCTACAATGAGCAGTTCTTC.

This chain uses TRBV11-2 with TRBJ2-1; unclear D gene. Trimming pared 5 bases from V and 0 bases from J, leaving 14 bases between. The CDR3 sequence is 16 residues long. Germline lookup yields CDR1 SGHAT and CDR2 FQNNGV. The CDR3 here is CASSPTVASSYNEQFF. DNA for the CDR3: TGTGCCAGCAGCCCGACGGTAGCTAGCTCCTACAATGAGCAGTTCTTC.

The rearrangement uses TRBV5-6 and TRBJ2-5; the D gene is possibly TRBD2 (5 bases). V was cut by 4 bases and J by 4 bases, with 17 bases left in between. The CDR3 is made up of 15 amino acids. CDR1 SGHDT and CDR2 YYEEEE come from the germline V gene. The CDR3 DNA reads as TGTGCCAGCAGCCTGCTCAAGGGCCGGGGAGAGACCCAGTACTTC. Residues: CASSLLKGRGETQYF.

This clone was counted a few times. This chain uses TRBV7-9 with TRBJ1-1; 8 bases are shared with TRBD1. CDR1 is SEHNR, CDR2 FQNEAQ, per germline (reference sequence). The CDR3 totals 14 residues. J lost 5 bases, V lost 5 bases, and 7 bases had no gene match. The CDR3 is CASSRQGASTEAFF. In DNA form, the CDR3 reads TGTGCCAGCAGCCGTCAGGGGGCGTCTACTGAAGCTTTCTTT.

The gene calls are TRBV4-1 and TRBJ2-6; 9 bases are shared with TRBD1. Per germline, CDR1 MGHRA and CDR2 YSYEKL. Unmatched junction bases numbered 6, after V lost 2 bases and J lost 1 base. This CDR3 contains 18 residues. The CDR3 DNA sequence: TGCGCCAGCAGCCAACCCGGGACAGGGCCATCTGGGGCCAACGTCCTGACTTTC. Its translation is CASSQPGTGPSGANVLTF.

Worth noting for this clone: Sequence at one end of the junction differs from germline and may be a read error. The chain joins TRBV5-1 to TRBJ1-5; the match to TRBD1 covers 12 bases. The CDR3 is 15 residues long. Germline V gene lookup returns CDR1 SGHRS and CDR2 YFSETQ. The DNA for the CDR3 is TGCGTCAGCAGCCCCGGGACAGGGGGCTATCAGCCCCAGCATTTT. Residues: CVSSPGTGGYQPQHF.

V is TRBV30 and J is TRBJ1-2; D call uncertain. V lost 2 bases, J lost 5 bases, and 9 bases lay in between. CDR3 size: 12 residues. Per germline, CDR1 GTSNPN and CDR2 SVGIG (reference sequence). CDR3 loop: CAWSPRLYGYTF. The DNA for the CDR3 is TGTGCCTGGAGTCCCCGTTTATATGGCTACACCTTC.

V and J are TRBV6-5 and TRBJ1-1; perhaps TRBD1 as D (6 bases). This CDR3 contains 13 residues. Per germline, CDR1 MNHEY and CDR2 SVGAGI. With 6 bases removed from V and 2 bases from J, the gap between germline ends came to 10 bases. CDR3 sequence reads: CASRLQGNTEAFF. CDR3 nucleotide sequence: TGTGCCAGCAGATTACAGGGTAACACTGAAGCTTTCTTT.

The V and J genes are TRBV6-5 and TRBJ2-7; the D gene is possibly TRBD1 (7 bases). The CDR3 covers 15 residues. Trimming shortened V by 4 bases and J by 3 bases, and 16 bases separated the two germline ends. CDR1 is MNHEY and CDR2 is SVGAGI in the germline V gene. The DNA of the CDR3 is TGTGCCAGCAGTTCTCAGGGGGGTCGGGTCTACGAGCAGTACTTC. This translates into CASSSQGGRVYEQYF.

The V call is TRBV2, the J call TRBJ1-4; D is unclear. The germline CDR1 and CDR2 sequences are SNHLY and FYNNEI. Trimming took off 3 bases at V and 7 bases at J, with 15 bases between the two ends. The CDR3 totals 15 residues. CDR3 bases: TGTGCCAGCAGTGAGGACTATACTCGAGGTGAAAAACTGTTTTTT. Translation: CASSEDYTRGEKLFF.

This clone was found a few times. The V and J genes are TRBV7-8 and TRBJ1-5; D is perhaps TRBD1 (5 bases). Germline V gives CDR1 SGHVS, CDR2 FQNEAQ. The CDR3 is made up of 14 amino acids. The ends were cut back, 4 bases at V and 11 bases at J, with 18 bases in the middle. CDR3 nucleotide sequence: TGTGCCAGCAGCTCAGACAGTACGAGGTCTGCCCAGCATTTT. Protein sequence: CASSSDSTRSAQHF.

V is TRBV6-4 and J is TRBJ1-2; D unresolved. CDR3 size: 15 residues. Germline values: CDR1 MRHNA, CDR2 SNTAGT. Trimming cost V 6 bases and J 8 bases, with 22 bases left between them. The CDR3 loop reads CASSPSEGAMKGYTF. CDR3 in DNA: TGTGCCAGCAGCCCCAGTGAAGGAGCTATGAAAGGCTACACCTTC.

The genes are TRBV18 and TRBJ2-2, with 13 bases identical to TRBD2. With V trimmed by 1 base and J by 4 bases, 6 bases remained unmatched. Germline V gene lookup returns CDR1 KGHSH and CDR2 LQKENI. This CDR3 has 18 residues. The CDR3 DNA reads as TGTGCCAGCTCACCACACGGACTAGCGGGAGCAGTCACCGGGGAGCTGTTTTTT. Protein: CASSPHGLAGAVTGELFF.

The chain carries TRBV4-1 and TRBJ1-5; 8 bases are shared with TRBD1. Trimming at V came to 5 bases and at J to 2 bases, leaving 5 bases not matched to a gene. The CDR3 covers 15 residues. From germline, CDR1 is MGHRA and CDR2 YSYEKL. In nucleotides, the CDR3 is TGCGCCAGCAGCGGGCCGGGACAGGGCAATCAGCCCCAGCATTTT. Its protein product is CASSGPGQGNQPQHF.

This chain uses TRBV7-9 with TRBJ1-1, with D uncertain. The germline CDR1 and CDR2 sequences are SEHNR and FQNEAQ (reference sequence). Trimming removed 5 bases from V and 3 bases from J, with 10 bases in between. The CDR3 consists of 13 residues. The CDR3 here is CASSTRSDTEAFF. The CDR3 bases are TGTGCCAGCAGCACTCGAAGTGACACTGAAGCTTTCTTT. Supplemented by reference TRBV7-9 and TRBJ1-1, the full variable domain reads DTGVSQNPRHKITKRGQNVTFRCDPISEHNRLYWYRQTLGQGPEFLTYFQNEAQLEKSRLLSDRFSAERPKGSFSTLEIQRTEQGDSAMYLCASSTRSDTEAFFGQGTRLTVV.

The chain carries TRBV2 and TRBJ2-5, with D hard to call. Trimming took off 8 bases at V and 5 bases at J, with 9 bases between the two ends. CDR3 length: 11 amino acids. Germline V CDR1 and CDR2: SNHLY, FYNNEI. The CDR3 DNA follows: TGTGCCAGCCTCAGTTGGGAGACCCAGTACTTC. It translates to CASLSWETQYF.

The CDR3 here is CAIIRGHMKTQYF. The CDR3 DNA follows: TGTGCCATAATCAGGGGGCATATGAAGACCCAGTACTTC. The chain carries TRBV19 and TRBJ2-5; 8 positions match TRBD1. J was trimmed by 6 bases and V by 10 bases; bases with no gene match: 10. From germline, CDR1 is LNHDA and CDR2 SQIVND (reference sequence). This CDR3 spans 13 amino acids.

The chain couples TRBV5-4 to TRBJ2-7; D is ambiguous. Looked up from germline, CDR1 is SGHNT and CDR2 is YYREEE (reference sequence). Trimming shortened V by 0 bases and J by 0 bases, and 7 bases separated the two germline ends. This CDR3 spans 14 amino acids. CDR3 DNA sequence: TGTGCCAGCAGCTTGGGACTGGGCTCCTACGAGCAGTACTTC. Amino acids: CASSLGLGSYEQYF.

The chain carries TRBV15 and TRBJ2-2, with no clear D. CDR1 and CDR2 from the germline V gene are LNHNV and YYDKDF (reference sequence). The V gene lost 0 bases and the J gene lost 3 bases, with 14 bases spanning the gap. The CDR3 contains 17 residues. The CDR3 loop is CATSRDSTGSHTGELFF. The CDR3 bases are TGTGCCACCAGCAGAGATTCGACCGGCAGTCACACCGGGGAGCTGTTTTTT.

V and J are TRBV18 and TRBJ1-1; perhaps TRBD1 as D (5 bases). The length of the CDR3 is 14 residues. Trimming removed 4 bases at V and 4 bases at J, with 13 bases between. CDR1 and CDR2 from the germline V gene are KGHSH and LQKENI. The CDR3 DNA sequence: TGTGCCAGCTCACTTTCGGGGGGTACCACTGAAGCTTTCTTT. Amino acids: CASSLSGGTTEAFF.

The gene calls are TRBV19 and TRBJ2-1, with 14 bases that match TRBD2. The CDR3 is 16 amino acids. CDR1 LNHDA and CDR2 SQIVND come from the germline V gene (reference sequence). The trim removed 4 bases at V and 6 bases at J, leaving 5 bases unmatched. As DNA, the CDR3 is TGTGCCAGTAGTAGGGAGGGACTAGCGGGGGTCAATGAGCAGTTCTTC. This gives the protein CASSREGLAGVNEQFF.

V and J are TRBV6-1 and TRBJ2-3, with 7 nucleotides matching TRBD1. Losses at the gene ends were 4 bases for V and 0 bases for J; bases not matched to a gene: 4. This CDR3 is 15 amino acids long. Germline assignment: CDR1 MNHNS and CDR2 SASEGT. The CDR3 is CASSAQGVSTDTQYF. DNA for the CDR3: TGTGCCAGCAGTGCGCAGGGGGTGAGCACAGATACGCAGTATTTT.

The chain carries TRBV6-5 and TRBJ2-3; D is perhaps TRBD2 (7 bases). V lost 10 bases to trimming and J lost 2 bases, with 19 bases between them. Per germline, CDR1 MNHEY and CDR2 SVGAGI. The CDR3 contains 15 residues. CDR3 sequence reads: CATSYGGPTTDTQYF. CDR3 coding DNA: TGTGCCACCTCATACGGGGGGCCAACCACAGATACGCAGTATTTT.